This T cell receptor beta chain originates from a study of monozygotic twins with inflammatory bowel disease. Worth noting for this clonotype: Its antigen is unknown.

Findings of the study overall: It was not supported that a single strong signal or clonotype was associated with IBD.

For both chains, the TCRalpha and TCRbeta cDNA went through two nested PCRs of approximately 16 and 10 cycles. Each CDR3 protein gets one entry in TCRdb, which reprocessed the 5' RACE reads and gives no DNA. The sample has under 200,000 distinct CDR3 sequences, and its top ten clones hold approximately 3%. The CDR3 covers 11 residues. The germline V gene has CDR1 MDHEN and CDR2 SYDVKM. The V call is TRBV28, the J call TRBJ2-3. The source is a human donor with ulcerative colitis or Crohn's disease, or a healthy co-twin of an affected twin (not recorded which). The sequenced sample was blood. The CDR3 here is CASRKTDTQYF.